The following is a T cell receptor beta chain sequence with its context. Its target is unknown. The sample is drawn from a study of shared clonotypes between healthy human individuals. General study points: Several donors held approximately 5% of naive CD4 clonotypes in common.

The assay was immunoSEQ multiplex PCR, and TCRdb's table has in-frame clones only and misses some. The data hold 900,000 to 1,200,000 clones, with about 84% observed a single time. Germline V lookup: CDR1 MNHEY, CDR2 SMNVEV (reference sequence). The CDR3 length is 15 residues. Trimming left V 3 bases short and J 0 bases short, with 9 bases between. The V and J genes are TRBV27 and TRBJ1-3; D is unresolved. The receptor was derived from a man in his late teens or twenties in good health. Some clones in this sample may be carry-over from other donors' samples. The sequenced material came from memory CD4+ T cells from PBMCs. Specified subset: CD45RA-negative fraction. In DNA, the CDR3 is TGTGCCAGCAGTTTGGCCGGACTCTCTGGAAACACCATATATTTT. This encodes CASSLAGLSGNTIYF.